What follows are 32 T cell receptor beta chains derived from one specimen sequenced in a study of blood T cell repertoires in COVID-19. Generated by immunoSEQ multiplex PCR, the TCRdb table keeps only in-frame clones and is missing some. The sample carries approximately 190,000 clones, around 83% recorded once. The sample was PBMCs or T cells enriched from blood (not recorded which). The receptor source for this set is a woman in her twenties or thirties who had been exposed to COVID-19.

This clone has a handful of counts. The gene calls are TRBV11-2 and TRBJ1-6; D gene uncertain. With 4 bases removed from V and 4 bases from J, the gap between germline ends came to 2 bases. The germline V gene has CDR1 SGHAT and CDR2 FQNNGV. CDR3 size: 12 residues. The DNA of the CDR3 is TGTGCCAGCAGCTCGTATAATTCACCCCTCCACTTT. This sequence encodes CASSSYNSPLHF.

This clone was recorded only once. V is TRBV6-5 and J is TRBJ1-5, with 10 bases fitting TRBD1. Germline V CDR1 and CDR2: MNHEY, SVGAGI. V gave up 4 bases and J gave up 5 bases; unmatched junction bases: 2. The CDR3 extends over 14 amino acids. The CDR3 nucleotides are TGTGCCAGCAGTTCGGGACAGGGGCATCAGCCCCAGCATTTT. Its translation is CASSSGQGHQPQHF.

CDR3 sequence (DNA): TGCGCCAGCAGCTTTGATCCAGTGGAAAACATTCAGTACTTC. This gives the protein CASSFDPVENIQYF. J is TRBJ2-4 and V is TRBV5-1, with D uncertain. Germline V CDR1 and CDR2: SGHRS, YFSETQ. The CDR3 is 14 amino acids. The ends were cut back, 2 bases at V and 5 bases at J, with 11 bases in the middle. The variable domain in full, completed from reference TRBV5-1 and TRBJ2-4, reads KAGVTQTPRYLIKTRGQQVTLSCSPISGHRSVSWYQQTPGQGLQFLFEYFSETQRNKGNFPGRFSGRQFSNSRSEMNVSTLELGDSALYLCASSFDPVENIQYFGAGTRLSVL.

This chain uses TRBV11-2 with TRBJ2-3; the D gene is possibly TRBD1 (5 bases). This CDR3 contains 14 residues. V lost 3 bases to trimming and J lost 0 bases, with 7 bases between them. Germline V gene lookup returns CDR1 SGHAT and CDR2 FQNNGV. CDR3 loop: CASSFQGSTDTQYF. DNA for the CDR3: TGTGCCAGCAGCTTCCAGGGTAGCACAGATACGCAGTATTTT.

This clone occurred a few times. The chain links TRBV5-1 to TRBJ2-7; 8 positions agree with TRBD1. The CDR3 sequence is 13 residues long. J lost 1 base, V lost 6 bases, and 3 bases had no gene match. From germline, CDR1 is SGHRS and CDR2 YFSETQ. CDR3 amino acids: CASTRTGSYEQYF. The DNA for the CDR3 is TGCGCCAGCACTCGGACAGGGTCCTACGAGCAGTACTTC.

This chain links TRBV6-5 with TRBJ2-2; maybe TRBD2 (6 bases). V shed 4 bases and J shed 5 bases, with 11 bases lying between them. CDR1 MNHEY and CDR2 SVGAGI come from the germline V gene. This CDR3 contains 14 residues. In DNA form, the CDR3 reads TGTGCCAGCAGTTCCGGGGGATTGACCGGGGAGCTGTTTTTT. It encodes CASSSGGLTGELFF.

J is TRBJ2-2 and V is TRBV9, with a possible D match to TRBD1 (5 bases). From germline, CDR1 is SGDLS and CDR2 YYNGEE. The CDR3 is 17 residues long. V was clipped by 0 bases and J by 1 base, with 13 bases between them. The CDR3 nucleotides are TGTGCCAGCAGCGTAGGATATCGTCAGGGGAACACCGGGGAGCTGTTTTTT. It specifies CASSVGYRQGNTGELFF.

This sequence joins TRBV7-2 and TRBJ2-3; D is possibly TRBD2 (6 bases). Trimming took 8 bases from V and 2 from J, leaving 11 bases between them. Germline-derived CDR1 and CDR2 are SGHTA and FQGNSA. The CDR3 contains 13 residues. The chain's CDR3 is CASGGLYTDTQYF. CDR3 nucleotides: TGTGCCAGCGGGGGACTCTACACAGATACGCAGTATTTT. The full variable domain, in which reference TRBV7-2 and TRBJ2-3 provide the parts outside the CDR3, is GAGVSQSPSNKVTEKGKDVELRCDPISGHTALYWYRQSLGQGLEFLIYFQGNSAPDKSGLPSDRFSAERTGGSVSTLTIQRTQQEDSAVYLCASGGLYTDTQYFGPGTRLTVL.

This rearrangement joins TRBV19 to TRBJ1-5; 7 nucleotides align to TRBD1. Unmatched junction bases numbered 6, after V lost 7 bases and J lost 6 bases. In germline, CDR1 is LNHDA, CDR2 SQIVND (reference sequence). The CDR3 runs to 13 residues. This CDR3 is CASNRQGTQPQHF. CDR3 coding DNA: TGTGCCAGTAATCGACAGGGCACTCAGCCCCAGCATTTT. Supplemented by reference TRBV19 and TRBJ1-5, the full variable domain reads DGGITQSPKYLFRKEGQNVTLSCEQNLNHDAMYWYRQDPGQGLRLIYYSQIVNDFQKGDIAEGYSVSREKKESFPLTVTSAQKNPTAFYLCASNRQGTQPQHFGDGTRLSIL.

The rearrangement links TRBV27 to TRBJ1-5, with 9 bases fitting TRBD1. With V trimmed by 6 bases and J by 7 bases, 13 bases remained unmatched. The CDR3 runs to 16 residues. Per the germline V gene, CDR1 is MNHEY and CDR2 is SMNVEV (reference sequence). The CDR3 nucleotides read TGTGCCAGCAGGCTAACAGCGGGGACAGGGTTCCAGCCCCAGCATTTT. Residues: CASRLTAGTGFQPQHF.

V and J are TRBV20-1 and TRBJ1-1; D is uncertain. Germline lookup yields CDR1 DFQATT and CDR2 SNEGSKA (reference sequence). The CDR3 length is 11 residues. Trimming stripped 5 bases from V and 0 bases from J, with 4 bases between. CDR3: CSARLNTEAFF. In DNA, the CDR3 is TGCAGTGCTCGGTTGAACACTGAAGCTTTCTTT.

The chain joins TRBV19 to TRBJ1-5; 7 nucleotides agree with TRBD1. The V and J ends lost 5 bases and 3 bases, in that order; junction bases with no gene match: 10. The CDR3 spans 16 residues. Germline CDR1 LNHDA, CDR2 SQIVND (reference sequence). The CDR3: CASSRQGRGDNQPQHF. The CDR3, as DNA: TGTGCCAGTAGTCGACAGGGAAGAGGGGACAATCAGCCCCAGCATTTT. The full variable domain, its missing parts supplied by reference TRBV19 and TRBJ1-5, is DGGITQSPKYLFRKEGQNVTLSCEQNLNHDAMYWYRQDPGQGLRLIYYSQIVNDFQKGDIAEGYSVSREKKESFPLTVTSAQKNPTAFYLCASSRQGRGDNQPQHFGDGTRLSIL.

V and J are TRBV2 and TRBJ2-7; 8 nucleotides agree with TRBD1. There are 15 residues in the CDR3. V shed 4 bases and J 3 bases; nucleotides not matched to a gene: 8. Germline-derived CDR1 and CDR2 are SNHLY and FYNNEI. Here the CDR3 reads CASSAGQGGGYEQYF. In nucleotides, the CDR3 is TGTGCCAGCAGTGCCGGACAGGGAGGCGGCTACGAGCAGTACTTC.

V gene TRBV4-1 combines with J gene TRBJ1-5; D is ambiguous. The germline V and J ends were trimmed by 2 bases and 3 bases, with 8 bases remaining between them. Germline assignment: CDR1 MGHRA and CDR2 YSYEKL. The CDR3 has 14 residues. Here the CDR3 DNA reads TGCGCCAGCAGCCAACTAATACTCAATCAGCCCCAGCATTTT. Its protein is CASSQLILNQPQHF.

The CDR3 bases are TGTGCCAGCAGTTACTTCTCAGGGTTCGGAAACACCATATATTTT. Protein: CASSYFSGFGNTIYF. The chain links TRBV6-5 to TRBJ1-3; the D gene is possibly TRBD1 (5 bases). The germline V and J ends were trimmed by 1 base and 4 bases, with 11 bases remaining between them. The CDR3 runs to 15 residues. The germline V gene encodes CDR1 MNHEY and CDR2 SVGAGI.

The chain has TRBV11-2 and TRBJ1-1; 8 nucleotides align to TRBD1. The V gene's germline CDR1 is SGHAT and CDR2 FQNNGV. V lost 0 bases to trimming and J lost 6 bases; unmatched junction nucleotides: 3. This CDR3 is built from 14 residues. CDR3 nucleotides: TGTGCCAGCAGCTTAGACAGGGGGCATGCTGAAGCTTTCTTT. Residues: CASSLDRGHAEAFF.

The J gene is TRBJ1-3, the V gene TRBV5-6, with D hard to call. Trimming took 1 base from V and 4 from J, leaving 6 bases between them. Germline V gives CDR1 SGHDT, CDR2 YYEEEE. The CDR3 extends over 13 amino acids. CDR3 bases: TGTGCCAGCAGCTTGCTAGACGGAAACACCATATATTTT. This translates into CASSLLDGNTIYF.

The count of this clone is one. This rearrangement joins TRBV19 to TRBJ2-7; TRBD1 matches at 12 bases. Germline V gene lookup returns CDR1 LNHDA and CDR2 SQIVND (reference sequence). V gave up 6 bases and J gave up 7 bases; unmatched junction bases: 7. CDR3 size: 14 residues. CDR3 amino acids: CASRPGQGAGEQYF. CDR3 DNA sequence: TGTGCCAGTAGGCCGGGACAGGGGGCGGGGGAGCAGTACTTC.

The J gene is TRBJ1-2, the V gene TRBV2; D unclear. V was cut by 6 bases and J by 7 bases, with 18 bases left in between. The CDR3 length is 14 residues. Germline V gene data show CDR1 as SNHLY and CDR2 as FYNNEI. The CDR3 DNA reads as TGTGCCAGCAGATCTCGATTTGGAGTCCTTGGCTACACCTTC. It codes for CASRSRFGVLGYTF.

The rearrangement joins TRBV6-5 to TRBJ1-2; a weak D match, TRBD1 (6 bases). The CDR3 covers 13 residues. V was clipped by 6 bases and J by 4 bases, with 12 bases between them. Germline V gives CDR1 MNHEY, CDR2 SVGAGI. The CDR3 sequence: CASRGQLGYGYTF. In nucleotides, the CDR3 is TGTGCCAGCAGAGGACAGTTGGGCTATGGCTACACCTTC.

The chain employs TRBV6-2 or TRBV6-3 and TRBJ2-7; tentative D call: TRBD2 (6 bases). The CDR3 length is 15 residues. The germline gives CDR1 MNHEY, CDR2 SVGEGT. The ends were cut back, 4 bases at V and 5 bases at J, with 18 bases in the middle. The CDR3, as DNA: TGTGCCAGCAGTTCCTCCCCGGAGGGGTCCCACGAGCAGTACTTC. This gives the protein CASSSSPEGSHEQYF.

This chain connects TRBV20-1 to TRBJ2-7; tentatively, D is TRBD1 (5 bases). Germline assignment: CDR1 DFQATT and CDR2 SNEGSKA (reference sequence). This CDR3 contains 10 residues. V was trimmed by 6 bases and J by 5 bases, leaving 8 bases between them. DNA for the CDR3: TGCAGTGCCAGGGTGGACGAGCAGTACTTC. Amino acid sequence: CSARVDEQYF.

The table lists this clone with a count of one. V is TRBV19 and J is TRBJ2-7, with TRBD1 as a possible D gene (6 bases). Looked up from germline, CDR1 is LNHDA and CDR2 is SQIVND (reference sequence). V was pared by 4 bases and J by 7 bases, with 14 bases between. There are 13 residues in the CDR3. Here the CDR3 DNA reads TGTGCCAGTAGTAGGGGGCCTGAGTGGGAGCAGTACTTC. Protein sequence: CASSRGPEWEQYF.

The chain joins TRBV4-1 to TRBJ2-2; a weak D match, TRBD2 (6 bases). Trimming left V 8 bases short and J 5 bases short, with 9 bases between. The CDR3 contains 12 residues. CDR1 and CDR2 (germline): MGHRA, YSYEKL. In nucleotides, the CDR3 is TGCGCCAGCCTCGGGGGAACCGGGGAGCTGTTTTTT. Encoded protein: CASLGGTGELFF.

The V gene is TRBV9, the J gene TRBJ1-2; D is uncertain. The CDR3 has 15 amino acids. V was shortened by 3 bases and J by 4 bases, with 16 bases between the two germline ends. Per germline, CDR1 SGDLS and CDR2 YYNGEE. The CDR3 here is CASSASSGLFYGYTF. The CDR3, as DNA: TGTGCCAGCAGCGCCTCCAGTGGGCTCTTCTATGGCTACACCTTC.

The rearrangement links TRBV3-1 (or the pseudogene TRBV3-2) to TRBJ1-2; possible D gene TRBD1, 6 bases. The V end lost 3 bases, the J end lost 2 bases, and 10 bases lay between the germline ends. The CDR3 spans 14 residues. Germline assignment: CDR1 LGHDT and CDR2 YNNKEL (reference sequence). The CDR3 spells CASSQADSNYGYTF. The DNA of the CDR3 is TGTGCCAGCAGCCAGGCGGACAGCAACTATGGCTACACCTTC.

This rearrangement joins TRBV27 to TRBJ1-2, with 9 bases identical to TRBD1. CDR3 length: 13 residues. The germline V gene encodes CDR1 MNHEY and CDR2 SMNVEV (reference sequence). After removal of 6 bases from V and 7 bases from J, the junction contained 6 bases not matched to a gene. The CDR3 sequence: CASRGQGWGGYTF. CDR3 in DNA: TGTGCCAGCAGGGGACAGGGATGGGGTGGCTACACCTTC.

Only one count was recorded for this clone. This chain links TRBV19 with TRBJ2-3, with D unresolved. The germline V gene has CDR1 LNHDA and CDR2 SQIVND (reference sequence). V was shortened by 3 bases and J by 1 base, with 11 bases between the two germline ends. This CDR3 contains 15 residues. The CDR3 loop reads CASSMYGWGTDTQYF. The CDR3, as DNA: TGTGCCAGTAGTATGTACGGGTGGGGCACAGATACGCAGTATTTT. The variable domain in full, with the rest retrieved from reference TRBV19 and TRBJ2-3, is DGGITQSPKYLFRKEGQNVTLSCEQNLNHDAMYWYRQDPGQGLRLIYYSQIVNDFQKGDIAEGYSVSREKKESFPLTVTSAQKNPTAFYLCASSMYGWGTDTQYFGPGTRLTVL.

The V and J genes are TRBV6-1 and TRBJ1-5, with D tentatively TRBD1 (6 bases). The germline V gene has CDR1 MNHNS and CDR2 SASEGT. V was clipped by 0 bases and J by 0 bases, with 15 bases between them. The CDR3 has 18 amino acids. This CDR3 is CASSEALLRGASNQPQHF. The DNA of the CDR3 is TGTGCCAGCAGTGAAGCGCTTCTCCGGGGGGCTAGCAATCAGCCCCAGCATTTT.

The J gene is TRBJ2-7, the V gene TRBV15; 10 bases match TRBD1. Germline CDR1 is LNHNV and CDR2 is YYDKDF (reference sequence). V shed 7 bases and J 3 bases; nucleotides not matched to a gene: 6. The CDR3 is made up of 14 amino acids. The CDR3 coding sequence is TGTGCCACCACCAAGGACAGGGGGGTCTACGAGCAGTACTTC. Protein sequence: CATTKDRGVYEQYF.

This sequence joins TRBV2 and TRBJ2-3; TRBD1 agrees at 10 bases. The CDR3 is 14 residues long. After removal of 9 bases from V and 5 bases from J, the junction contained 8 bases not matched to a gene. Germline lookup yields CDR1 SNHLY and CDR2 FYNNEI. As DNA, the CDR3 is TGTGCCAGTGAACGACAGGGGGCTATAGATACGCAGTATTTT. As protein: CASERQGAIDTQYF.

This clone appeared a few times. J is TRBJ2-7 and V is TRBV7-3, with TRBD2 as a possible D gene (5 bases). The CDR3 totals 14 residues. CDR1 is SGHTA and CDR2 is FQGTGA in the germline V gene. The V end was cut by 2 bases, the J end by 2 bases, with 10 bases between. Here the CDR3 DNA reads TGTGCCAGCAGCTTATTACCGGGGACCTACGAGCAGTACTTC. This codes for CASSLLPGTYEQYF. The variable domain in full, completed from reference TRBV7-3 and TRBJ2-7, reads GAGVSQTPSNKVTEKGKYVELRCDPISGHTALYWYRQSLGQGPEFLIYFQGTGAADDSGLPNDRFFAVRPEGSVSTLKIQRTERGDSAVYLCASSLLPGTYEQYFGPGTRLTVT.